This T cell receptor beta chain was sequenced during a study of T cells after yellow fever vaccination. This CDR3 comprises 15 residues. CDR1 is MNHEY and CDR2 is SVGEGT in the germline V gene. V was shortened by 5 bases and J by 5 bases, with 18 bases between the two germline ends. This clonotype was seen many times. The antigen remains undetermined. Study results and caveats: Bulk-population clonotypes that are abundant could appear as contaminants in FACS-sorted repertoires.

TCR cDNA, made by 5'RACE template switching, carried an added universal primer site and UMIs. TCRdb re-called the 5' RACE reads through MiXCR, storing one row per CDR3 protein. Of about 230,000 distinct CDR3 sequences in the sample, roughly 6.3% are singletons; the top ten hold 1% to 1.2%. The sequenced sample was CD4+ T cells sorted from PBMCs, obtained on the day of the yellow fever booster vaccination. V is TRBV6-2 or TRBV6-3 and J is TRBJ2-5; D unclear. The receptor comes from a man aged 25 to 40 who received the YFV17D yellow fever vaccine. The CDR3 region is CASSLLSSNRETQYF. The CDR3 bases are TGTGCCAGCAGTCTCCTTTCGAGTAACCGGGAGACCCAGTACTTC.